One and the same sample provided the 19 T cell receptor beta chains below, sequenced in a study of Ad26.COV2.S vaccination and SARS-CoV-2 variants. Treatment: roughly 18 received Ad26.COV2.S at low or high dose, single or two shots; about five received placebo; per-sample allocation not given. Collection of samples fell on day 63 after the first vaccine or placebo injection. TCRdb's table, derived via immunoSEQ multiplex PCR, lists solely in-frame clones and lacks some. This sample has some 300,000 clones, with around 84% found just once. Sequencing was performed on peripheral blood, taken in a trial of Ad26.COV2.S vaccine versus placebo. The source is a person between 18 and 59 years old who received the Ad26.COV2.S COVID-19 vaccine or a placebo.

The genes are TRBV19 and TRBJ2-3; D is uncertain. CDR1 LNHDA and CDR2 SQIVND come from the germline V gene (reference sequence). The CDR3 totals 15 residues. V lost 3 bases, J lost 2 bases, and 12 bases lay in between. The CDR3 here is CASSMQLTITDTQYF. The CDR3, as DNA: TGTGCCAGTAGTATGCAACTGACAATCACAGATACGCAGTATTTT.

The J gene is TRBJ1-1, the V gene TRBV4-3; D is unresolved. Germline V lookup: CDR1 LGHNA, CDR2 YSLEER. The germline V and J ends were trimmed by 0 bases and 0 bases, with 5 bases remaining between them. The CDR3 sequence is 14 residues long. This CDR3 is CASSQDIMNTEAFF. CDR3 nucleotides: TGCGCCAGCAGCCAAGATATTATGAACACTGAAGCTTTCTTT.

The rearrangement joins TRBV4-3 to TRBJ2-3; D uncertain. Germline V gene data show CDR1 as LGHNA and CDR2 as YSLEER. Trimming left V 5 bases short and J 3 bases short, with 9 bases between. This CDR3 contains 13 residues. Written as DNA, the CDR3 is TGCGCCAGCAGCATGGGAATTACAGATACGCAGTATTTT. Its translation is CASSMGITDTQYF.

Written as DNA, the CDR3 is TGTGCCAGCAGCCAGCCCAAGGCGGGAGGTCAGCCCCAGCATTTT. It is translated as CASSQPKAGGQPQHF. This chain uses TRBV2 with TRBJ1-5; the D is unclear. CDR3 length: 15 residues. The germline V gene encodes CDR1 SNHLY and CDR2 FYNNEI. V shed 6 bases and J shed 6 bases, with 18 bases lying between them. The entire variable domain, with the rest obtained from reference TRBV2 and TRBJ1-5, is as follows: EPEVTQTPSHQVTQMGQEVILRCVPISNHLYFYWYRQILGQKVEFLVSFYNNEISEKSEIFDDQFSVERPDGSNFTLKIRSTKLEDSAMYFCASSQPKAGGQPQHFGDGTRLSIL.

Only a few counts were recorded for this clone. The chain has TRBV4-3 and TRBJ2-1; 15 bases line up with TRBD2. V lost 0 bases, J lost 9 bases, and 9 bases stayed unmatched. The CDR3 is 18 residues long. CDR1 is LGHNA and CDR2 is YSLEER in the germline V gene. The CDR3 DNA follows: TGCGCCAGCAGCCAAGATGACATCTGGACTAGCGGGGGGGCTGAGCAGTTCTTC. This translates into CASSQDDIWTSGGAEQFF.

The chain recombines TRBV27 with TRBJ2-7, with D maybe TRBD1 (6 bases). The V end was cut by 6 bases, the J end by 7 bases, with 16 bases between. Germline assignment: CDR1 MNHEY and CDR2 SMNVEV (reference sequence). The CDR3 length is 13 residues. The DNA for the CDR3 is TGTGCCAGCAGAAACAGGGCCCTCTCTGAGCAGTACTTC. Its protein product is CASRNRALSEQYF.

J is TRBJ1-1 and V is TRBV19, with 7 positions matching TRBD1. CDR1 LNHDA and CDR2 SQIVND come from the germline V gene (reference sequence). V gave up 10 bases and J gave up 0 bases; unmatched junction bases: 8. There are 14 residues in the CDR3. CDR3 sequence: CATRTGFVNTEAFF. CDR3 bases: TGTGCCACCAGGACAGGTTTCGTGAACACTGAAGCTTTCTTT.

The genes are TRBV5-5 and TRBJ1-5, with D possibly TRBD1 on 6 matching bases. V was clipped by 4 bases and J by 0 bases, with 26 bases between them. Germline lookup yields CDR1 SGHKS and CDR2 YYEKEE (reference sequence). This CDR3 is built from 20 residues. The CDR3 is CASSPTPGTSKAYSNQPQHF. The CDR3 bases are TGTGCCAGCAGCCCCACCCCCGGGACATCGAAGGCTTATAGCAATCAGCCCCAGCATTTT.

The chain recombines TRBV7-8 with TRBJ1-2; 7 nucleotides match TRBD1. CDR1 and CDR2 from the germline V gene are SGHVS and FQNEAQ. This CDR3 comprises 12 residues. V shed 5 bases, J shed 10 bases, and the junction held 7 bases outside the gene matches. DNA of the CDR3: TGTGCCAGCAGCCGCGACAGGGTTAACTACACCTTC. It is translated as CASSRDRVNYTF. Filled out from reference TRBV7-8 and TRBJ1-2, the complete variable domain reads GAGVSQSPRYKVAKRGQDVALRCDPISGHVSLFWYQQALGQGPEFLTYFQNEAQLDKSGLPSDRFFAERPEGSVSTLKIQRTQQEDSAVYLCASSRDRVNYTFGSGTRLTVV.

The V call is TRBV18, the J call TRBJ1-5, with 12 bases identical to TRBD1. With 4 bases clipped from V and 6 bases from J, the junction kept 7 bases outside the gene matches. The CDR3 totals 16 residues. Germline lookup yields CDR1 KGHSH and CDR2 LQKENI. The CDR3: CASSRGQGAGGQPQHF. CDR3 nucleotide sequence: TGTGCCAGCTCACGGGGACAGGGGGCCGGGGGTCAGCCCCAGCATTTT.

This sequence joins TRBV7-2 and TRBJ1-1; 9 positions match TRBD1. Germline V CDR1 and CDR2: SGHTA, FQGNSA. The CDR3 consists of 15 residues. Trimming cost V 6 bases and J 5 bases; bases outside gene matches: 10. CDR3 nucleotide sequence: TGTGCCAGCAGTTTTACCGGGACAGGGCCTACTGAAGCTTTCTTT. As protein: CASSFTGTGPTEAFF.

This chain's CDR3 is CASSGWGISYNSPLHF. In nucleotides, the CDR3 is TGTGCCAGCTCGGGATGGGGGATCTCCTATAATTCACCCCTCCACTTT. The chain combines TRBV18 with TRBJ1-6; maybe TRBD1 (5 bases). Germline CDR1 and CDR2: KGHSH and LQKENI. The CDR3 runs 16 residues. V shed 6 bases and J shed 0 bases, with 12 bases lying between them.

The chain has TRBV20-1 and TRBJ1-6, with 8 bases fitting TRBD1. Germline V gene lookup returns CDR1 DFQATT and CDR2 SNEGSKA (reference sequence). With 3 bases clipped from V and 6 bases from J, the junction kept 7 bases outside the gene matches. CDR3 length: 15 amino acids. The CDR3 DNA follows: TGCAGTGCTAGTGCAACAGGGGGGAGTAATTCACCCCTCCACTTT. Its translation: CSASATGGSNSPLHF.

The V call is TRBV18, the J call TRBJ1-4; possible D gene TRBD1, 5 bases. V was cut by 4 bases and J by 0 bases, with 12 bases left in between. This CDR3 has 16 amino acids. Germline V gene data show CDR1 as KGHSH and CDR2 as LQKENI. The CDR3 DNA follows: TGTGCCAGCTCACGGGGGAGTAGTGCAACTAATGAAAAACTGTTTTTT. Translated, it gives CASSRGSSATNEKLFF.

This clone appeared a single time. The rearrangement uses TRBV6-2 or TRBV6-3 and TRBJ2-6; 9 bases are a match to TRBD1. The junction had 13 bases not matched to a gene; V was cut back by 5 bases and J by 2 bases. This CDR3 contains 19 residues. Germline V gene sequence: CDR1 MNHEY, CDR2 SVGEGT. Here the CDR3 DNA reads TGTGCCAGCAGTCGTATGCGGGACAGGGAGGCGCCTGGGGCCAACGTCCTGACTTTC. Translating it yields CASSRMRDREAPGANVLTF.

A few counts support this clone. The chain is built from TRBV9 and TRBJ1-2; D not certain. Germline CDR1 is SGDLS and CDR2 is YYNGEE. With 0 bases removed from V and 6 bases from J, the gap between germline ends came to 18 bases. CDR3 length equals 16 residues. CDR3 in amino acids: CASSVEVHTPIHGYTF. The CDR3 DNA reads as TGTGCCAGCAGCGTAGAAGTCCACACCCCCATACATGGCTACACCTTC.

The chain joins TRBV25-1 to TRBJ1-5; D unclear. The CDR3 loop spans 13 amino acids. Trimming took off 3 bases at V and 4 bases at J, with 7 bases between the two ends. Germline CDR1 is MGHDK and CDR2 is SYGVNS. For the CDR3, the DNA is TGTGCCAGCAGTGACCTCGTGAATCAGCCCCAGCATTTT. Translated, it gives CASSDLVNQPQHF.

The gene calls are TRBV14 and TRBJ1-2, with 8 bases matching TRBD1. V trimming: 4 bases; J trimming: 9 bases; junction bases outside the gene matches: 4. Germline V gene lookup returns CDR1 SGHDN and CDR2 FVKESK. This CDR3 is 12 amino acids long. For the CDR3, the DNA is TGTGCCAGCAGCCGCGGACAGGGAAGCTACACCTTC. It specifies CASSRGQGSYTF.

This clone was recorded a few times. The chain employs TRBV7-8 and TRBJ1-2, with a possible D match to TRBD1 (6 bases). V lost 5 bases to trimming and J lost 0 bases, with 25 bases between them. Germline V gene sequence: CDR1 SGHVS, CDR2 FQNEAQ. CDR3 length: 19 amino acids. CDR3 DNA: TGTGCCAGCAGCCCTAAGAGGGTGGGGGCACCCTTAGCTAACTATGGCTACACCTTC. Its protein product is CASSPKRVGAPLANYGYTF.